This TCR beta chain was captured in a study of post-analysis software for immune sequencing data. The V and J ends lost 6 bases and 3 bases, in that order; junction bases with no gene match: 8. The length of the CDR3 is 15 residues. General study results and limits: Roughly five TRBV segments occurring more often in patients than controls included TRBV5-6, TRBV5-1 and TRBV20-1.

TCR beta libraries were prepared from cDNA with unique molecular identifiers. MiXCR, run by TCRdb on the PCR reads, gives a single entry per CDR3 protein. The sample lists around 190,000 distinct CDR3 sequences, approximately 30% occurring once. Remarks on this clonotype: The antigen remains unidentified.

The source is a girl aged 2-17 years with multiple sclerosis. The chain carries TRBV12-3 or TRBV12-4 and TRBJ1-5; 7 bases map to TRBD1. The specimen was blood. Here the CDR3 DNA reads TGTGCCAGCAGAGTCAGAGGGACAGACAATCAGCCCCAGCATTTT. This sequence encodes CASRVRGTDNQPQHF.